This T cell receptor beta chain was found in a study of T cells in Graves' hyperthyroidism and ophthalmopathy. Source material for PBMCs was around 10 ml fresh peripheral blood. The ends were cut back, 3 bases at V and 7 bases at J, with 10 bases in the middle. CDR3 size: 13 residues. Germline V CDR1 and CDR2: LGHDT, YNNKEL (reference sequence). Regarding the study as a whole: Clonotypes that were expanded in thyroid above 0.001 mostly appeared in blood too.

RNA transcripts served as the template for amplifying TCR beta CDR3 regions. The study used the HTBI primer set for a first-round RT-PCR of the TCR CDR3. TCRdb used MiXCR to reprocess the multiplex PCR reads, holding one entry per CDR3 protein. This table holds 370,000 or so distinct CDR3 sequences, 20% to 25% found once. This clonotype was seen repeatedly, ten times or more. The antigen remains unidentified. Sequencing input: blood. The chain joins TRBV3-1 to TRBJ2-1; possible D gene TRBD2, 6 bases. The sequence derives from a man over 45 with Graves' hyperthyroidism. The CDR3 region is CASSHGGNNEQFF. The CDR3, as DNA: TGTGCCAGCAGCCACGGGGGAAATAATGAGCAGTTCTTC.